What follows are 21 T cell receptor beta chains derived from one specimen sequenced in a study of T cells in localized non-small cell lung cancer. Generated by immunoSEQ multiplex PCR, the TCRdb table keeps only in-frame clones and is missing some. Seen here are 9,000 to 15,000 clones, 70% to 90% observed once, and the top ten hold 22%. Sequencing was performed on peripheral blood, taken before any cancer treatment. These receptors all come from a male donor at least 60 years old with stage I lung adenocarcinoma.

The CDR3 sequence: CASSPGTSRDEQYF. The CDR3 nucleotides are TGTGCCAGCAGCCCCGGGACTAGCAGAGACGAGCAGTACTTC. V usage is TRBV11-3 and J usage is TRBJ2-7; the match to TRBD2 covers 9 bases. Germline CDR1 SGHNT, CDR2 YENEEA. V shed 5 bases, J shed 5 bases, and the junction held 7 bases outside the gene matches. This CDR3 has 14 residues.

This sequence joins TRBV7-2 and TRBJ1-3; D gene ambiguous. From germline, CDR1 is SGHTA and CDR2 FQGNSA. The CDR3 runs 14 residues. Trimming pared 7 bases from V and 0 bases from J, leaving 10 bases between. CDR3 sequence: CASTSSSSGNTIYF. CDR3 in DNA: TGTGCCAGCACCTCTTCCTCCTCTGGAAACACCATATATTTT.

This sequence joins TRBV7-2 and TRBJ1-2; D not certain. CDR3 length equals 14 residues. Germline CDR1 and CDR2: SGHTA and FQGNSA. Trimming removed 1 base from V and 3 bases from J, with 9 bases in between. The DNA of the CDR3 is TGTGCCAGCAGCTTAGGGGGAGCTCACTATGGCTACACCTTC. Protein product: CASSLGGAHYGYTF.

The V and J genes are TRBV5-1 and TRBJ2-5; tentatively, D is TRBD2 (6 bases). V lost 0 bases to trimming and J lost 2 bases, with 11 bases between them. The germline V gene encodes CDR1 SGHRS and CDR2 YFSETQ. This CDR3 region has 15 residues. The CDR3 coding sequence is TGCGCCAGCAGCTTGGGCGGGACCCAGCAAGAGACCCAGTACTTC. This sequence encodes CASSLGGTQQETQYF.

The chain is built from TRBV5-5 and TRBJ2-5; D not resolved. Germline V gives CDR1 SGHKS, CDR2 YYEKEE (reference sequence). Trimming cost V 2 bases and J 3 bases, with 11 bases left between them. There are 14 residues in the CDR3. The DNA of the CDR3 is TGTGCCAGCAGCTTAAGCGCCCGCGAAGAGACCCAGTACTTC. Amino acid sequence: CASSLSAREETQYF.

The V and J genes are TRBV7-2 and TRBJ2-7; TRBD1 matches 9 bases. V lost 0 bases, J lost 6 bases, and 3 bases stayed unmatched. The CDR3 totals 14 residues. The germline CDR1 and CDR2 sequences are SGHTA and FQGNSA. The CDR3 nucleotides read TGTGCCAGCAGCTTAGCGGGACAGGGCGGCGAGCAGTACTTC. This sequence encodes CASSLAGQGGEQYF.

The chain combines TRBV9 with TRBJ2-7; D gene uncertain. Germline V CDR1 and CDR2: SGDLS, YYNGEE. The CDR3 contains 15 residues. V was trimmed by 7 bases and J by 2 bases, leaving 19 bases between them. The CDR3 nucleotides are TGTGCCAGCCCCCCGTTCGGGTCTTCAACCTACGAGCAGTACTTC. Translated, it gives CASPPFGSSTYEQYF.

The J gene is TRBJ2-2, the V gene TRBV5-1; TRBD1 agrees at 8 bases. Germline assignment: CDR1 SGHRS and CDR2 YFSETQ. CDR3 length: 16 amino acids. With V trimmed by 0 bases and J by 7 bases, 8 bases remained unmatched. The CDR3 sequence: CASSLADREDVGELFF. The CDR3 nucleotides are TGCGCCAGCAGCTTGGCGGACAGGGAGGATGTCGGGGAGCTGTTTTTT.

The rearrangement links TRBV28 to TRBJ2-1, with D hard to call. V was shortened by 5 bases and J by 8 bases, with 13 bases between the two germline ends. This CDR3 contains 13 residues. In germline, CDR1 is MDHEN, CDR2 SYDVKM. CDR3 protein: CASSVQGRDEQFF. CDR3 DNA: TGTGCCAGCAGTGTACAAGGTCGGGATGAGCAGTTCTTC.

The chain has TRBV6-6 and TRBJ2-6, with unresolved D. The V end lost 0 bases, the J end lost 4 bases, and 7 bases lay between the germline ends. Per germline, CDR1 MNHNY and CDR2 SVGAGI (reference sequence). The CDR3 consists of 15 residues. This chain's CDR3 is CASSYSISGANVLTF. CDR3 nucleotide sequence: TGTGCCAGCAGTTACTCCATCTCCGGGGCCAACGTCCTGACTTTC.

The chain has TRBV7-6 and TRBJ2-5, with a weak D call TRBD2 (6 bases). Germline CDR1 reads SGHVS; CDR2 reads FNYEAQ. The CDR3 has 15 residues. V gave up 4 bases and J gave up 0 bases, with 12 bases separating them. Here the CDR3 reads CASSSKAGYQETQYF. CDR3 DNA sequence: TGTGCCAGCAGCTCAAAGGCGGGGTACCAAGAGACCCAGTACTTC. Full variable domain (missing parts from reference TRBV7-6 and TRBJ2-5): GAGVSQSPRYKVTKRGQDVALRCDPISGHVSLYWYRQALGQGPEFLTYFNYEAQQDKSGLPNDRFSAERPEGSISTLTIQRTEQRDSAMYRCASSSKAGYQETQYFGPGTRLLVL.

CDR3 sequence: CASSSRFMNTEAFF. The CDR3 DNA follows: TGTGCCAGCAGCTCGAGATTCATGAACACTGAAGCTTTCTTT. The chain couples TRBV7-2 to TRBJ1-1; D not resolved. The germline CDR1 and CDR2 sequences are SGHTA and FQGNSA. V lost 4 bases to trimming and J lost 0 bases, with 9 bases between them. The CDR3 loop spans 14 amino acids.

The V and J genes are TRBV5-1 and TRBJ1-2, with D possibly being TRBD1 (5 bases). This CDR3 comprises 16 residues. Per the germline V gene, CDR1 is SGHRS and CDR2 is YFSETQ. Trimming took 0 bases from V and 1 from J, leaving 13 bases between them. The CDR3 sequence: CASSLAGENVNYGYTF. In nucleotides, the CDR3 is TGCGCCAGCAGCTTGGCGGGGGAGAACGTTAACTATGGCTACACCTTC.

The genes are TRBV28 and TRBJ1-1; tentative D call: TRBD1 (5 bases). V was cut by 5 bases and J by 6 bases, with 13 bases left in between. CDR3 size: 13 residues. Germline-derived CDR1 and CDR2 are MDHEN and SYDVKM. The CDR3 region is CASSPPDTAEAFF. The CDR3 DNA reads TGTGCCAGCAGTCCCCCGGACACGGCTGAAGCTTTCTTT.

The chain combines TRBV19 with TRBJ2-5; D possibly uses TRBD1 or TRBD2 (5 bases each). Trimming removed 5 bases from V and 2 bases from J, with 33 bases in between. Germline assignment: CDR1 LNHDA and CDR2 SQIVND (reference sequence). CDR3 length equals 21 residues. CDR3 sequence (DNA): TGTGCCAGTAGTCCTCTTTGGGGCAATCTCGGGGCTCGGACTTTGCAAGAGACCCAGTACTTC. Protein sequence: CASSPLWGNLGARTLQETQYF.

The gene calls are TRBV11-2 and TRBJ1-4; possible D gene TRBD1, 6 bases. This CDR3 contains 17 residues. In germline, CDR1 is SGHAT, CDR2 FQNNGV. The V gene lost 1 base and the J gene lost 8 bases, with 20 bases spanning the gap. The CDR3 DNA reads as TGTGCCAGCAGCTTAGGGGTGGTGGGGGGCCTAAAAGAAAAACTGTTTTTT. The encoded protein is CASSLGVVGGLKEKLFF.

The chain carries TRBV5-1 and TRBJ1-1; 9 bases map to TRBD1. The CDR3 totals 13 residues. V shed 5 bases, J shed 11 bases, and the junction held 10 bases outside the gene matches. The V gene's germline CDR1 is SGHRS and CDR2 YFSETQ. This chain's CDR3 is CASRVGQGSDAFF. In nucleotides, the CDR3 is TGCGCCAGCAGGGTAGGACAGGGGTCGGACGCTTTCTTT.

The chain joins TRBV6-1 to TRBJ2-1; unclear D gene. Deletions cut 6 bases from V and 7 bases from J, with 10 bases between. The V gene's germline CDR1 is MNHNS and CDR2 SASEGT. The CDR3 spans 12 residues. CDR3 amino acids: CASRDLWNEQFF. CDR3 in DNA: TGTGCCAGCAGAGATTTATGGAATGAGCAGTTCTTC.

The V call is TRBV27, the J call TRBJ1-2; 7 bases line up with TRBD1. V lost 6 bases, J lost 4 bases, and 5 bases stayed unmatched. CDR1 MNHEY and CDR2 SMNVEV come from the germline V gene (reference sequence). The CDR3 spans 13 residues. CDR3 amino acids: CASSPDRSYGYTF. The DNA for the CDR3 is TGTGCCAGCAGCCCGGACAGGTCCTATGGCTACACCTTC.

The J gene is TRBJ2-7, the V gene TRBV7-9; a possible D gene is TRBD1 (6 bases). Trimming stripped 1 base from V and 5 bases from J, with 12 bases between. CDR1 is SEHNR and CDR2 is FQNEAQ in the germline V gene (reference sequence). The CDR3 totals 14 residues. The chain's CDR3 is CASSLGQGFHEQYF. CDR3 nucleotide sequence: TGTGCCAGCAGCTTAGGGCAGGGGTTCCACGAGCAGTACTTC. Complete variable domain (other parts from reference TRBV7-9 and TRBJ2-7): DTGVSQNPRHKITKRGQNVTFRCDPISEHNRLYWYRQTLGQGPEFLTYFQNEAQLEKSRLLSDRFSAERPKGSFSTLEIQRTEQGDSAMYLCASSLGQGFHEQYFGPGTRLTVT.

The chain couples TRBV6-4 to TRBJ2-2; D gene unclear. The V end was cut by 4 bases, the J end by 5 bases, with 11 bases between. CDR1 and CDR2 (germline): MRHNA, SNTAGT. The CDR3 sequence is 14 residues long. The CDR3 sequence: CASSAILGTGELFF. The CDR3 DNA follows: TGTGCCAGCAGTGCGATTCTGGGGACCGGGGAGCTGTTTTTT.